The source of this T cell receptor (beta chain) is a study of blood T cells in healthy people across ages. In the study overall: About one barcoded TCR beta cDNA was captured per two T cells.

PBMCs, at least 6 million per sample, were isolated. Germline values: CDR1 SGHRS, CDR2 YFSETQ. There are 16 residues in the CDR3. V was shortened by 0 bases and J by 9 bases, with 19 bases between the two germline ends. The use of a sample-barcoded 5' primer and a J-beta primer mix characterized a second PCR of about 7 to 12 cycles. Carrying 12 random nucleotides, a template-switch adaptor labeled each individual cDNA molecule. TCRdb itself ran the 5' RACE reads through MiXCR, one entry per CDR3 protein. The sample has some 900,000 distinct CDR3 sequences; about 48% are singletons. This clonotype was counted ten times or more.

The TCR comes from a man aged 25-45 years in good health. The sample taken for sequencing was blood. This chain links TRBV5-1 with TRBJ2-1, with D possibly matching TRBD1 (8 bases). In nucleotides, the CDR3 is TGCGCCAGCAGCTTGGCCGGACAGGGAGGGTCCGCTGAGCAGTTCTTC. Translation gives CASSLAGQGGSAEQFF. Full variable domain (rest looked up from reference TRBV5-1 and TRBJ2-1): KAGVTQTPRYLIKTRGQQVTLSCSPISGHRSVSWYQQTPGQGLQFLFEYFSETQRNKGNFPGRFSGRQFSNSRSEMNVSTLELGDSALYLCASSLAGQGGSAEQFFGPGTRLTVL.